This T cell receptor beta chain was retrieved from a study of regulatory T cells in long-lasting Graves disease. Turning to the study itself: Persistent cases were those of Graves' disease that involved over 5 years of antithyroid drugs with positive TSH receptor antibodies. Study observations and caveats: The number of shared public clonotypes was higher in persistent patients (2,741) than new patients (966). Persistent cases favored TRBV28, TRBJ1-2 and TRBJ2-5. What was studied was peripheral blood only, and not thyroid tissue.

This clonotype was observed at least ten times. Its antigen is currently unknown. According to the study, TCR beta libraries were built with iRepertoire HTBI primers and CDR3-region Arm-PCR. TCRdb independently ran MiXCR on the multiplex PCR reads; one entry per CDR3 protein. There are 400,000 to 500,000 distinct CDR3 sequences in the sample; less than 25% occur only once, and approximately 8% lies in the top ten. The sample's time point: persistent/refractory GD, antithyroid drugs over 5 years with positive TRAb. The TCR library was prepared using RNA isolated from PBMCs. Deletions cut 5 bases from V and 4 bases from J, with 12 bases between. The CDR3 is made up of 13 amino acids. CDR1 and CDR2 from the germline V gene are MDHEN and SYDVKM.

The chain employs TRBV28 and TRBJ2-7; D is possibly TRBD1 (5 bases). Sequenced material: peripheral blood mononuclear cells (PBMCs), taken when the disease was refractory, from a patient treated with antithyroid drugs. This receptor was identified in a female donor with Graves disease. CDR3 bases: TGTGCCAGCAGTGGGCGACAGCAGTACGAGCAGTACTTC. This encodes CASSGRQQYEQYF.